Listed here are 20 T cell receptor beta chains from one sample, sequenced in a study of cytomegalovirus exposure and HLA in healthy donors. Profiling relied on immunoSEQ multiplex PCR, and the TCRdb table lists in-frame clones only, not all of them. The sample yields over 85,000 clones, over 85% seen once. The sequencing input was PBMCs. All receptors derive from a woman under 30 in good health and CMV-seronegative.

CDR3 sequence: CASAHSSIYEQYF. The DNA for the CDR3 is TGTGCCAGCGCTCACTCGTCGATTTACGAGCAGTACTTC. The genes are TRBV27 and TRBJ2-7; D not certain. CDR3 length equals 13 residues. Germline V gene sequence: CDR1 MNHEY, CDR2 SMNVEV (reference sequence). Trimming removed 8 bases at V and 4 bases at J, with 15 bases between.

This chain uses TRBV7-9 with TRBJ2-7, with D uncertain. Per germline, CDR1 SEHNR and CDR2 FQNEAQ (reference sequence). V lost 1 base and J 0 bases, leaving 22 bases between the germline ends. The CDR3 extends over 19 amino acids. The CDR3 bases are TGTGCCAGCAGCTTAGTCCCTATAAGCTTACCGACACTCTCCTACGAGCAGTACTTC. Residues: CASSLVPISLPTLSYEQYF.

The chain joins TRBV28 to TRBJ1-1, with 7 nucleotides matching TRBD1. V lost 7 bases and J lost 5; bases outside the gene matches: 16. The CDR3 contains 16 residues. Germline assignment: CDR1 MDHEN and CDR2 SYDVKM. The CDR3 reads CASIPDTGAGWTEAFF. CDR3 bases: TGTGCCAGCATTCCGGATACAGGGGCAGGGTGGACTGAAGCTTTCTTT. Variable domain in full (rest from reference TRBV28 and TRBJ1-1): DVKVTQSSRYLVKRTGEKVFLECVQDMDHENMFWYRQDPGLGLRLIYFSYDVKMKEKGDIPEGYSVSREKKERFSLILESASTNQTSMYLCASIPDTGAGWTEAFFGQGTRLTVV.

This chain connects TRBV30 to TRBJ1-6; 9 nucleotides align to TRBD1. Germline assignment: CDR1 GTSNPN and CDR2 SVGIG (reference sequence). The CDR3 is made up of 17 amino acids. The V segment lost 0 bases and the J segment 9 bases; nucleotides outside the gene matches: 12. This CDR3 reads CAWSVLPGTGPVSPLHF. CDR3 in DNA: TGTGCCTGGAGTGTACTCCCCGGGACAGGGCCTGTTTCACCCCTCCACTTT. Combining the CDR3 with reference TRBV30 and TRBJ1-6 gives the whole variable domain SQTIHQWPATLVQPVGSPLSLECTVEGTSNPNLYWYRQAAGRGLQLLFYSVGIGQISSEVPQNLSASRPQDRQFILSSKKLLLSDSGFYLCAWSVLPGTGPVSPLHFGNGTRLTVT.

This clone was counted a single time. This chain's CDR3 is CASSVGGSVNTEAFF. In DNA form, the CDR3 reads TGTGCCAGCAGCGTCGGGGGTTCGGTGAACACTGAAGCTTTCTTT. V and J are TRBV5-4 and TRBJ1-1; tentatively, D is TRBD1 (5 bases). The CDR3 covers 15 residues. The germline V gene has CDR1 SGHNT and CDR2 YYREEE (reference sequence). Trimming pared 4 bases from V and 0 bases from J, leaving 13 bases between.

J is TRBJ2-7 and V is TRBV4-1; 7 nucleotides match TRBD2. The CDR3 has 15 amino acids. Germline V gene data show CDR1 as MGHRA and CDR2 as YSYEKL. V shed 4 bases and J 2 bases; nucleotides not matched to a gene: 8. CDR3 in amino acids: CASSRGTTDPYEQYF. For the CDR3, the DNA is TGCGCCAGCAGCCGGGGGACTACAGATCCCTACGAGCAGTACTTC.

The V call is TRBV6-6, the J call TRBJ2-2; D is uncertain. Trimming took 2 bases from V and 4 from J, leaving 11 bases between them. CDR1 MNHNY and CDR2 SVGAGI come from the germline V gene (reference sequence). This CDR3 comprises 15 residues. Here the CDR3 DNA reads TGTGCCAGCAGTTACGTATCCGCGGTCACCGGGGAGCTGTTTTTT. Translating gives CASSYVSAVTGELFF.

CDR3 nucleotide sequence: TGTGCCAGCAGTTTATTCCTAGCGGGAGGACCCACGCAGTATTTT. This encodes CASSLFLAGGPTQYF. The genes are TRBV27 and TRBJ2-3, with TRBD2 identical over 11 bases. V gave up 1 base and J gave up 9 bases; unmatched junction bases: 6. CDR1 MNHEY and CDR2 SMNVEV come from the germline V gene (reference sequence). The CDR3 loop spans 15 amino acids.

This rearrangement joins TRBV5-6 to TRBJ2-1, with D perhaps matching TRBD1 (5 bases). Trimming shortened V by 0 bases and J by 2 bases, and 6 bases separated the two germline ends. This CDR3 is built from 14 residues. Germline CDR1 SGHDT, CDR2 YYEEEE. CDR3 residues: CASSLVGAYNEQFF. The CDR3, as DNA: TGTGCCAGCAGCTTGGTAGGGGCCTACAATGAGCAGTTCTTC.

CDR3 nucleotide sequence: TGTGCCAGCAGTGAAGCGTGGGACACAGCTATGGAAGGCTACACCTTC. This codes for CASSEAWDTAMEGYTF. J is TRBJ1-2 and V is TRBV6-1; TRBD1 is a possible D gene (6 bases). CDR3 length: 16 residues. Trimming pared 0 bases from V and 8 bases from J, leaving 19 bases between. CDR1 and CDR2 (germline): MNHNS, SASEGT.

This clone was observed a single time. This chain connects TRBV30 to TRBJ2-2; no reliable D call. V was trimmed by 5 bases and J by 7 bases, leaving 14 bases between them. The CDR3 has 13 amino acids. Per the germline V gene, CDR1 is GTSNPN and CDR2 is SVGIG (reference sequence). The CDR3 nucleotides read TGTGCCTGGGGCGAGGCGGTTATCGGGGAGCTGTTTTTT. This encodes CAWGEAVIGELFF.

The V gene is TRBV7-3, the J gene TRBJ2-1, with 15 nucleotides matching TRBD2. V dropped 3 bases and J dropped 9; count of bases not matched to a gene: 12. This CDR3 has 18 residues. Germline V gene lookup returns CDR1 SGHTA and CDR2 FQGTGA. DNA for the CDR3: TGTGCCAGCAGCTTGGGACTAGCGGGGGGCCGAGTAGCTGGTGAGCAGTTCTTC. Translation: CASSLGLAGGRVAGEQFF. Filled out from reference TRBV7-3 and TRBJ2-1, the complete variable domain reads GAGVSQTPSNKVTEKGKYVELRCDPISGHTALYWYRQSLGQGPEFLIYFQGTGAADDSGLPNDRFFAVRPEGSVSTLKIQRTERGDSAVYLCASSLGLAGGRVAGEQFFGPGTRLTVL.

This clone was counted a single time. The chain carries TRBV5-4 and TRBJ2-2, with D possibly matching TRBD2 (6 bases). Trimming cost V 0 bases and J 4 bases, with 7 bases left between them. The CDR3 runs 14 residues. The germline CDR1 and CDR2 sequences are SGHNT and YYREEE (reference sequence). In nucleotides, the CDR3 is TGTGCCAGCAGCTTGGTCGGGAGCACCGGGGAGCTGTTTTTT. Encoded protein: CASSLVGSTGELFF.

In nucleotides, the CDR3 is TGTGCCAGCAGCGGGACAGAGTATGGCTACACCTTC. Its translation: CASSGTEYGYTF. The rearrangement links TRBV6-5 to TRBJ1-2, with TRBD1 matching over 7 bases. CDR1 and CDR2 (germline): MNHEY, SVGAGI. V lost 6 bases, J lost 5 bases, and 3 bases stayed unmatched. The CDR3 sequence is 12 residues long.

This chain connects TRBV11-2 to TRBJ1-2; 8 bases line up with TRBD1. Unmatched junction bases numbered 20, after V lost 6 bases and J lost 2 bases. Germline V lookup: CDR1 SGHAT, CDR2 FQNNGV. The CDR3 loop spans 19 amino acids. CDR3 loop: CASSSIYPPGQGPNYGYTF. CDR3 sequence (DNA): TGTGCCAGCAGTTCAATCTATCCACCAGGACAGGGCCCCAACTATGGCTACACCTTC.

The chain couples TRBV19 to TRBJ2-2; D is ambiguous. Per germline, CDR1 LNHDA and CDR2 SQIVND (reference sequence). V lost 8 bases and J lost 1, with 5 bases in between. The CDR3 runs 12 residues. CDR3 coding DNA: TGTGCCAGTCACAGGAACACCGGGGAGCTGTTTTTT. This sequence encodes CASHRNTGELFF.

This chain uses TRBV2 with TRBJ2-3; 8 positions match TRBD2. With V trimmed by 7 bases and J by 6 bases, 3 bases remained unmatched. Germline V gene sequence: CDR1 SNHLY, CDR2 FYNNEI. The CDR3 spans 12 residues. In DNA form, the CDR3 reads TGTGCCAGCACCGGGAGGGGGGATACGCAGTATTTT. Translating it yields CASTGRGDTQYF.

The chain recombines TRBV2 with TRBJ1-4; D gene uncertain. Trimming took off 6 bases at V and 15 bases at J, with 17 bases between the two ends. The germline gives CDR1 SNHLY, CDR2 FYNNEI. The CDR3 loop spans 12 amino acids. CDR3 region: CASRTDDEPLFF. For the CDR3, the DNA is TGTGCCAGCAGGACTGACGACGAACCCTTGTTTTTT.

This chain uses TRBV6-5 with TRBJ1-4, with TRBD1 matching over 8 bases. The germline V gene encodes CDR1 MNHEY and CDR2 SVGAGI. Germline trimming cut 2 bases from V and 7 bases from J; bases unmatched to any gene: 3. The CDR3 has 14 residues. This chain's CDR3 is CASSYGTGGEKLFF. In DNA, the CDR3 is TGTGCCAGCAGTTACGGGACAGGTGGTGAAAAACTGTTTTTT.

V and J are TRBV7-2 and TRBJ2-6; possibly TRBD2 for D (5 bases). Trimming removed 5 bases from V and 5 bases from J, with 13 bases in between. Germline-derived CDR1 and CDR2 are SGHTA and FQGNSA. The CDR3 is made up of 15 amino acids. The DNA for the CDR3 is TGTGCCAGCAGCGTATACCGGGGTAGGGCCAACGTCCTGACTTTC. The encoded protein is CASSVYRGRANVLTF.